These 14 T cell receptor beta chains came from one sample sequenced in a study of T-cell reconstitution after alpha-beta-depleted transplantation in children. Library preparation (for TCRbeta) was performed with unique molecular identifiers. In TCRdb, the PCR reads were re-called with MiXCR into one record per CDR3 protein. The data hold about 980,000 distinct CDR3 sequences, with roughly 31% observed a single time. The sample here was PBMCs, mostly from graft donor cells, taken 360 days after TCRalphabeta/CD19-depleted stem cell transplant. The source of these receptors is a boy under two years old who had a stem cell transplant for SCID, so the T cells may come from the graft donor.

This chain joins TRBV6-1 and TRBJ2-7; TRBD2 matches 10 bases. V lost 7 bases to trimming and J lost 0 bases; unmatched junction nucleotides: 12. CDR3 size: 17 residues. Germline CDR1 is MNHNS and CDR2 is SASEGT. CDR3 region: CASTPPHSGGFSYEQYF. In nucleotides, the CDR3 is TGTGCCAGCACTCCCCCGCATAGCGGGGGGTTCTCCTACGAGCAGTACTTC.

This clonotype was detected only a few times. The chain couples TRBV20-1 to TRBJ2-4, with D tentatively TRBD1 (5 bases). CDR1 is DFQATT, CDR2 SNEGSKA, per germline (reference sequence). The CDR3 sequence is 16 residues long. V lost 0 bases to trimming and J lost 0 bases, with 12 bases between them. The CDR3 DNA reads as TGCAGTGCTAGAGATCAGGACACCTTAGCCAAAAACATTCAGTACTTC. Translating gives CSARDQDTLAKNIQYF.

In this sample, this clonotype turned up a few times. The CDR3 DNA reads as TGTGCCACCAGTGACCCGACAGTTCGGGCAGGCGCTTTCTTT. Encoded protein: CATSDPTVRAGAFF. This chain links TRBV24-1 with TRBJ1-1, with D perhaps TRBD1 (5 bases). Germline CDR1 KGHDR, CDR2 SFDVKD. This CDR3 is built from 14 residues. With 4 bases removed from V and 11 bases from J, the gap between germline ends came to 19 bases.

This clonotype was counted at least ten times. The rearrangement joins TRBV4-1 to TRBJ2-3, with D perhaps matching TRBD2 (5 bases). Trimming took off 0 bases at V and 5 bases at J, with 18 bases between the two ends. This CDR3 is 17 amino acids long. The germline gives CDR1 MGHRA, CDR2 YSYEKL. CDR3 residues: CASSQDSTIFPGDTQYF. The CDR3 DNA is TGCGCCAGCAGCCAAGATTCGACTATCTTCCCCGGAGATACGCAGTATTTT.

The rearrangement links TRBV20-1 to TRBJ2-1; TRBD1 matches 10 bases. The CDR3 is made up of 14 amino acids. The germline V gene has CDR1 DFQATT and CDR2 SNEGSKA (reference sequence). V lost 3 bases, J lost 12 bases, and 11 bases stayed unmatched. In DNA form, the CDR3 reads TGCAGTGCTAGCGTCCCGGGACAGGGGTCGAGGCAGTTCTTC. Translation gives CSASVPGQGSRQFF.

This clonotype was seen only a few times. This chain joins TRBV10-3 and TRBJ2-3, with D perhaps matching TRBD2 (6 bases). The CDR3 runs 17 residues. Germline V CDR1 and CDR2: ENHRY, SYGVKD. V dropped 2 bases and J dropped 2 bases, with 17 bases sitting between them. DNA for the CDR3: TGTGCCATCAGTGAGGTTCAATTAGCGGAGTTCACAGATACGCAGTATTTT. This translates into CAISEVQLAEFTDTQYF.

CDR3: CASSLAPGAGGELFF. CDR3 nucleotide sequence: TGTGCCAGCAGCTTAGCGCCGGGGGCCGGCGGGGAGCTGTTTTTT. The gene calls are TRBV7-2 and TRBJ2-2; D tentatively reads TRBD1 or TRBD2 (6 bases each). Trimming took off 0 bases at V and 7 bases at J, with 12 bases between the two ends. Looked up from germline, CDR1 is SGHTA and CDR2 is FQGNSA. The CDR3 totals 15 residues.

The chain joins TRBV5-5 to TRBJ2-3; 7 positions agree with TRBD2. Germline CDR1 is SGHKS and CDR2 is YYEKEE (reference sequence). The CDR3 is 16 residues long. With V trimmed by 4 bases and J by 4 bases, 12 bases remained unmatched. The CDR3 DNA is TGTGCCAGCAGCCCGACGGGCCTAGCGGCCCCAGATACGCAGTATTTT. The encoded protein is CASSPTGLAAPDTQYF.

CDR3: CASSEPLRTGGYGYTF. As DNA, the CDR3 is TGTGCCAGCAGCGAACCCCTTAGGACAGGGGGCTATGGCTACACCTTC. The V and J genes are TRBV11-1 and TRBJ1-2; 10 bases are a match to TRBD1. Unmatched junction bases numbered 10, after V lost 5 bases and J lost 4 bases. This CDR3 spans 16 amino acids. Germline CDR1 is SGHAT and CDR2 is FQDESV (reference sequence).

The genes are TRBV24-1 and TRBJ2-4; D remains ambiguous. This CDR3 is built from 15 residues. Trimming took off 4 bases at V and 0 bases at J, with 9 bases between the two ends. Germline V lookup: CDR1 KGHDR, CDR2 SFDVKD. CDR3 coding DNA: TGTGCCACCAGTGAAGGGTCTAAAGCCAAAAACATTCAGTACTTC. Protein product: CATSEGSKAKNIQYF.

This rearrangement joins TRBV19 to TRBJ2-7; the D is unclear. The V gene lost 1 base and the J gene lost 0 bases, with 4 bases spanning the gap. This CDR3 is 13 amino acids long. Germline-derived CDR1 and CDR2 are LNHDA and SQIVND (reference sequence). The CDR3 loop reads CASSIGISYEQYF. CDR3 bases: TGTGCCAGTAGTATAGGGATCTCCTACGAGCAGTACTTC.

The chain couples TRBV5-1 to TRBJ1-1; 8 nucleotides align to TRBD1. This CDR3 is built from 15 residues. J lost 2 bases, V lost 4 bases, and 7 bases had no gene match. CDR1 is SGHRS and CDR2 is YFSETQ in the germline V gene. This CDR3 is CASSPTGAPNTEAFF. In DNA, the CDR3 is TGCGCCAGCAGCCCGACAGGGGCCCCTAACACTGAAGCTTTCTTT. The full variable domain, completed using reference TRBV5-1 and TRBJ1-1, is KAGVTQTPRYLIKTRGQQVTLSCSPISGHRSVSWYQQTPGQGLQFLFEYFSETQRNKGNFPGRFSGRQFSNSRSEMNVSTLELGDSALYLCASSPTGAPNTEAFFGQGTRLTVV.

This clonotype turned up a few times. This CDR3 is CSAQFSGGLTDTQYF. Written as DNA, the CDR3 is TGCAGTGCCCAGTTTAGCGGGGGGCTCACAGATACGCAGTATTTT. The V and J genes are TRBV20-1 and TRBJ2-3; TRBD2 agrees at 10 bases. The CDR3 sequence is 15 residues long. Germline CDR1 reads DFQATT; CDR2 reads SNEGSKA (reference sequence). V shed 6 bases and J 2 bases; nucleotides not matched to a gene: 8.

The chain carries TRBV29-1 and TRBJ2-1; TRBD2 matches 7 bases. This CDR3 has 14 residues. Germline CDR1 reads SQVTM; CDR2 reads ANQGSEA. Losses at the gene ends were 5 bases for V and 3 bases for J; bases not matched to a gene: 7. The DNA for the CDR3 is TGCAGCGTTTCTCTAGCGGCAAGCTACAATGAGCAGTTCTTC. Protein product: CSVSLAASYNEQFF.